The clone carrying this T cell receptor (beta chain) was observed a few times. Antigen specificity is unknown. It was with a sample-barcoded 5' primer and a J-beta primer mix that a second PCR of roughly 7 to 12 cycles was run. Every sample returned 2.5 million or more CDR3-containing paired-end reads. One entry per CDR3 protein results from TCRdb running MiXCR on the 5' RACE reads. Counted here are approximately 1,700,000 distinct CDR3 sequences, about two fifths occurring once; the ten biggest clones make up under 30%. This sample was taken from a study of blood T cells in healthy people across ages. Study conclusions and caveats: The authors considered diversity estimates from one million T cells to be underestimates.

Ranging in age from about 6 to 95, the donors were healthy Caucasian individuals from Russia. Total RNA was extracted at no less than 6 micrograms per sample. Sequences were obtained from blood. The source of this sequence is a human donor in good health.

The CDR3 protein is CSAQVAGAGETQYF. In DNA form, the CDR3 reads TGCAGTGCTCAAGTAGCGGGGGCGGGAGAGACCCAGTACTTC. The chain couples TRBV20-1 to TRBJ2-5; 9 nucleotides line up with TRBD2. The V segment lost 5 bases and the J segment 4 bases; nucleotides outside the gene matches: 8. Germline CDR1 DFQATT, CDR2 SNEGSKA (reference sequence). CDR3 length equals 14 residues.